One sample yielded the 15 T cell receptor beta chains listed below, sequenced in a study of cytomegalovirus exposure and HLA in healthy donors. PCR was performed using 60 Vbeta and 13 Jbeta primers. Libraries were prepared by immunoSEQ multiplex PCR; TCRdb keeps only in-frame clonotypes and omits some of them. The sample lists under 150,000 clones; around 76% were seen once. The specimen sequenced was PBMCs. These receptor sequences come from a man aged 18-30 years in good health and CMV-seronegative.

As regards this clone: Without the conserved terminal phenylalanine or tryptophan, this CDR3 likely stems from a read error. The chain couples TRBV4-2 to TRBJ1-6; 8 bases fit TRBD1. CDR1 is LGHNA, CDR2 YNFKEQ, per germline. The CDR3 loop spans 15 amino acids. Trimming took 2 bases from V and 7 from J; bases not matched to a gene: 4. The DNA of the CDR3 is TGTGCCAGCAGCCAATCTGGACAGGGAAATTCACCCCTCCACGTT. Protein: CASSQSGQGNSPLHV.

This clone occurred once. CDR3 protein: CSVALVEGVETEAFF. The CDR3 DNA reads as TGCAGCGTTGCCCTTGTCGAGGGGGTGGAAACTGAAGCTTTCTTT. This chain connects TRBV29-1 to TRBJ1-1, with D perhaps TRBD1 (6 bases). From germline, CDR1 is SQVTM and CDR2 ANQGSEA. Trimming left V 4 bases short and J 5 bases short, with 20 bases between. CDR3 size: 15 residues.

The chain couples TRBV10-3 to TRBJ2-7; TRBD1 matches at 9 bases. Per germline, CDR1 ENHRY and CDR2 SYGVKD. V was clipped by 9 bases and J by 7 bases; unmatched bases: 10. The CDR3 loop spans 13 amino acids. This CDR3 reads CAIPTGGEGEQYF. CDR3 sequence (DNA): TGTGCCATTCCGACAGGGGGGGAGGGGGAGCAGTACTTC.

This rearrangement joins TRBV5-1 to TRBJ2-5; D might be TRBD2 (7 bases). The CDR3 covers 14 residues. Trimming removed 0 bases from V and 5 bases from J, with 11 bases in between. CDR1 is SGHRS, CDR2 YFSETQ, per germline. The CDR3 DNA sequence: TGCGCCAGCAGCTTGGCCGGGGGGCTGGAGACCCAGTACTTC. It encodes CASSLAGGLETQYF.

This chain connects TRBV7-3 to TRBJ2-3; possible D gene TRBD2, 7 bases. The length of the CDR3 is 16 residues. Trimming took off 3 bases at V and 9 bases at J, with 22 bases between the two ends. Germline V gives CDR1 SGHTA, CDR2 FQGTGA. For the CDR3, the DNA is TGTGCCAGCAGCTTGGGTGCGGGAGTTGGGGGCGAGACGCAGTATTTT. It yields the protein CASSLGAGVGGETQYF.

This chain connects TRBV5-6 to TRBJ1-6, with 9 bases lining up with TRBD1. Germline CDR1 reads SGHDT; CDR2 reads YYEEEE. Trimming at V came to 4 bases and at J to 8 bases, leaving 4 bases not matched to a gene. The CDR3 sequence is 14 residues long. The chain's CDR3 is CASSPGQGHSPLHF. For the CDR3, the DNA is TGTGCCAGCAGCCCGGGACAGGGTCATTCACCCCTCCACTTT.

The gene calls are TRBV10-1 and TRBJ2-3; TRBD2 aligns across 12 bases. Unmatched junction bases numbered 3, after V lost 5 bases and J lost 3 bases. This CDR3 is 15 amino acids long. Germline values: CDR1 WNHNN, CDR2 SYGVQD (reference sequence). CDR3: CASSYGLAGTDTQYF. The CDR3, as DNA: TGCGCCAGCAGTTATGGACTAGCGGGGACAGATACGCAGTATTTT.

The chain combines TRBV29-1 with TRBJ1-3; D is unclear. V lost 5 bases, J lost 0 bases, and 8 bases lay in between. CDR3 length: 13 residues. CDR1 and CDR2 from the germline V gene are SQVTM and ANQGSEA. CDR3 nucleotide sequence: TGCAGCGTTCGGGTACCCTCTGGAAACACCATATATTTT. It translates to CSVRVPSGNTIYF.

The rearrangement joins TRBV27 to TRBJ2-1; 12 nucleotides match TRBD2. Germline CDR1 reads MNHEY; CDR2 reads SMNVEV (reference sequence). V shed 5 bases and J 5 bases; nucleotides not matched to a gene: 4. This CDR3 spans 15 amino acids. The CDR3 loop is CASSIGLAGNNEQFF. DNA for the CDR3: TGTGCCAGCAGTATCGGACTAGCGGGGAACAATGAGCAGTTCTTC.

This clone was seen a single time. The identical CDR3 is also encoded by other nucleotide sequences in the sample. The rearrangement joins TRBV4-1 to TRBJ2-5; D is possibly TRBD1 (5 bases). The CDR3 totals 17 residues. CDR1 and CDR2 from the germline V gene are MGHRA and YSYEKL. The V end was cut by 1 base, the J end by 3 bases, with 18 bases between. In DNA, the CDR3 is TGCGCCAGCAGCCAAGGGCCACAGGCCGGGTCAAAAGAGACCCAGTACTTC. This gives the protein CASSQGPQAGSKETQYF.

This clone has only one observation. The CDR3 is CASSDGLAGGETQYF. The CDR3 DNA reads as TGTGCCAGCAGTGACGGACTAGCGGGAGGAGAGACCCAGTACTTC. The rearrangement uses TRBV2 and TRBJ2-5; 14 bases are shared with TRBD2. The CDR3 has 15 amino acids. The junction had 1 base not matched to a gene; V was cut back by 3 bases and J by 4 bases. CDR1 is SNHLY, CDR2 FYNNEI, per germline.

The chain recombines TRBV6-1 with TRBJ1-1; maybe TRBD1 (6 bases). The CDR3 is 14 amino acids. The V end was cut by 6 bases, the J end by 10 bases, with 21 bases between. Per germline, CDR1 MNHNS and CDR2 SASEGT. CDR3 sequence: CASRKDSLLRGAFF. The CDR3, as DNA: TGTGCCAGCAGGAAAGACAGCCTACTCAGGGGAGCTTTCTTT.

In its sample, this clone was seen a few times. This chain links TRBV30 with TRBJ2-1; 7 positions agree with TRBD1. The germline V gene has CDR1 GTSNPN and CDR2 SVGIG (reference sequence). The CDR3 is 23 amino acids. The junction had 34 bases not matched to a gene; V was cut back by 3 bases and J by 5 bases. The CDR3 here is CAWRAMTGTEVWGREGGNNEQFF. CDR3 in DNA: TGTGCCTGGAGGGCAATGACCGGGACAGAGGTGTGGGGAAGGGAAGGGGGCAACAATGAGCAGTTCTTC.

The chain uses TRBV29-1 and TRBJ1-1; 9 nucleotides line up with TRBD1. The CDR3 runs to 12 residues. V shed 5 bases and J 6 bases; nucleotides not matched to a gene: 4. CDR1 and CDR2 (germline): SQVTM, ANQGSEA. CDR3 amino acids: CSVQDRGPEAFF. In nucleotides, the CDR3 is TGCAGCGTTCAGGACAGGGGCCCTGAAGCTTTCTTT. The full variable domain, its missing parts supplied by reference TRBV29-1 and TRBJ1-1, is SAVISQKPSRDICQRGTSLTIQCQVDSQVTMMFWYRQQPGQSLTLIATANQGSEATYESGFVIDKFPISRPNLTFSTLTVSNMSPEDSSIYLCSVQDRGPEAFFGQGTRLTVV.

The V and J genes are TRBV11-3 and TRBJ2-7, with 11 bases matching TRBD1. V gave up 2 bases and J gave up 4 bases; unmatched junction bases: 4. Germline loops: CDR1 SGHNT, CDR2 YENEEA. CDR3 length equals 15 residues. CDR3 sequence reads: CASSLSGTGGYEQYF. The DNA for the CDR3 is TGTGCCAGCAGCTTATCCGGGACAGGGGGTTACGAGCAGTACTTC.